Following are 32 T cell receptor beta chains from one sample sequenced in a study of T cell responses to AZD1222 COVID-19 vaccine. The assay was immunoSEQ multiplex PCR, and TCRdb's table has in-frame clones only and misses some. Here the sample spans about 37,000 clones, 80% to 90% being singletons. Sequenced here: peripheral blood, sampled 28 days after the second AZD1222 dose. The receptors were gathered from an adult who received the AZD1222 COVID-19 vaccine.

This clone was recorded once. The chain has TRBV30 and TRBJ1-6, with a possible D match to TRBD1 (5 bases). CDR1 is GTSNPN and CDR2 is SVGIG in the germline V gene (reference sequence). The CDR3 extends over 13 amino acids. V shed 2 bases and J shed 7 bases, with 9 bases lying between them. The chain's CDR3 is CAWSLGGNSPLHF. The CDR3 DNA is TGTGCCTGGAGTCTTGGGGGGAATTCACCCCTCCACTTT.

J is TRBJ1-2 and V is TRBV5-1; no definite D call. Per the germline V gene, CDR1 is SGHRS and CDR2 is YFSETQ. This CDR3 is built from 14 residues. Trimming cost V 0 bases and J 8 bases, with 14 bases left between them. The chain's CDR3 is CASSLGDSPRGYTF. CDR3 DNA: TGCGCCAGCAGCTTGGGTGACTCCCCGAGGGGCTACACCTTC.

Here the CDR3 DNA reads TGTGCCAGCAGCCCCTGGACAGGGCGTACGGAAAAACTGTTTTTT. Translated, it gives CASSPWTGRTEKLFF. V and J are TRBV3-1 (or the pseudogene TRBV3-2) and TRBJ1-4; 8 positions match TRBD1. After removal of 4 bases from V and 8 bases from J, the junction contained 9 bases not matched to a gene. The germline V gene encodes CDR1 LGHDT and CDR2 YNNKEL (reference sequence). CDR3 length equals 15 residues.

The CDR3 reads CASSFRARETQYF. As DNA, the CDR3 is TGTGCCAGTAGTTTTAGGGCAAGAGAGACCCAGTACTTC. The gene calls are TRBV19 and TRBJ2-5; D is unresolved. Germline V CDR1 and CDR2: LNHDA, SQIVND (reference sequence). Trimming left V 5 bases short and J 4 bases short, with 11 bases between. The CDR3 length is 13 residues.

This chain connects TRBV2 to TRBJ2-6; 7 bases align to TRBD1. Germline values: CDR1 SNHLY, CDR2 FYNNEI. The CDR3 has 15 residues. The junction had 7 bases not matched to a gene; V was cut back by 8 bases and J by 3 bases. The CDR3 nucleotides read TGTGCCAGCCAGGGGGACGTGGGTGGGGCCAACGTCCTGACTTTC. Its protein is CASQGDVGGANVLTF.

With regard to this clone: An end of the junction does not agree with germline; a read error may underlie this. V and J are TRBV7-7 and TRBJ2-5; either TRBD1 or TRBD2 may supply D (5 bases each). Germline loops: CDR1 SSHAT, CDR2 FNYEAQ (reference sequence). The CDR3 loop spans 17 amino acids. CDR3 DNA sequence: TGTGCTAGCAGCCGGGGCGTTCGGTCGGGCGAACAAGAGACCCAGTACTTC. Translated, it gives CASSRGVRSGEQETQYF.

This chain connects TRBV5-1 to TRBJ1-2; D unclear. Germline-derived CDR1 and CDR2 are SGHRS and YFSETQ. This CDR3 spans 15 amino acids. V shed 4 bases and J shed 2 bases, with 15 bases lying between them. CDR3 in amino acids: CASSLGTTANYGYTF. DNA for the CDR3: TGCGCCAGCAGCCTTGGAACAACGGCCAACTATGGCTACACCTTC.

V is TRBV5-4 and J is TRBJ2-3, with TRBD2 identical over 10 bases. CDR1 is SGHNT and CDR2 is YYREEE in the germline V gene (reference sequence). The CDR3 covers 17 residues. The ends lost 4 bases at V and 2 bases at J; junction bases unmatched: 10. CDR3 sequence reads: CASSRGGLAGATDTQYF. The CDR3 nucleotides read TGTGCCAGCAGCAGGGGTGGGCTAGCGGGGGCCACAGATACGCAGTATTTT.

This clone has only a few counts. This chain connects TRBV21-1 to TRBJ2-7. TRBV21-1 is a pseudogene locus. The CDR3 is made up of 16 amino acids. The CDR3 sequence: CASSNQDAQRFYEQYF. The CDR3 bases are TGTGCCAGCAGCAACCAGGACGCTCAAAGGTTCTACGAGCAGTACTTC.

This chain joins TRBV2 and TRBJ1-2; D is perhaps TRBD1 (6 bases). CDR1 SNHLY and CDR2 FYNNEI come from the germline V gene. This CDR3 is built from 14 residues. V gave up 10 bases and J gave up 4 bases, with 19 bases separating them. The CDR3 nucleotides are TGTGCCATCGCGGCGGACAGCCAATTCTATGGCTACACCTTC. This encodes CAIAADSQFYGYTF. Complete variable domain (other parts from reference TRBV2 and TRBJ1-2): EPEVTQTPSHQVTQMGQEVILRCVPISNHLYFYWYRQILGQKVEFLVSFYNNEISEKSEIFDDQFSVERPDGSNFTLKIRSTKLEDSAMYFCAIAADSQFYGYTFGSGTRLTVV.

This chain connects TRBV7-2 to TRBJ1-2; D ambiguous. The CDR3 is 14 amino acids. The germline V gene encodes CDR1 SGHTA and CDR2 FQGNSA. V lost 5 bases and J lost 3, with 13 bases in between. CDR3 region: CASSVGSLYYGYTF. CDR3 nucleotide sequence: TGTGCCAGCAGCGTGGGGAGCTTATACTATGGCTACACCTTC.

The DNA for the CDR3 is TGTGCCACCATTCCTCCGACAGGGACGAGCAATCAGCCCCAGCATTTT. Translation: CATIPPTGTSNQPQHF. The chain carries TRBV24-1 and TRBJ1-5; TRBD1 matches at 7 bases. Looked up from germline, CDR1 is KGHDR and CDR2 is SFDVKD. The CDR3 has 16 amino acids. V was pared by 8 bases and J by 1 base, with 10 bases of the junction left unmatched.

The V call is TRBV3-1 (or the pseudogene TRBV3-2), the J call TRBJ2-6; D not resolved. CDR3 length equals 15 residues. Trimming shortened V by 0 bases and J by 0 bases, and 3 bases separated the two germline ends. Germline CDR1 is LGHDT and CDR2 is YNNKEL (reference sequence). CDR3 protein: CASSQDISGANVLTF. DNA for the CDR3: TGTGCCAGCAGCCAAGACATCTCTGGGGCCAACGTCCTGACTTTC.

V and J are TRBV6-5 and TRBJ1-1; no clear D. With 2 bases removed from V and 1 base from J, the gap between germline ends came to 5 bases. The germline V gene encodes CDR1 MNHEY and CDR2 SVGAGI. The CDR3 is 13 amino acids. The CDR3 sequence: CASSYGSNTEAFF. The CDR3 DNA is TGTGCCAGCAGTTACGGCTCGAACACTGAAGCTTTCTTT.

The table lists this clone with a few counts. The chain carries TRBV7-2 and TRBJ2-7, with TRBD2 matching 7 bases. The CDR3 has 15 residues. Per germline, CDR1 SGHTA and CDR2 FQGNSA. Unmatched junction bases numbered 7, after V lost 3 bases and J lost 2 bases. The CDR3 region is CASSFRDYSPYEQYF. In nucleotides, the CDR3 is TGTGCCAGCAGCTTCCGGGACTATTCTCCCTACGAGCAGTACTTC. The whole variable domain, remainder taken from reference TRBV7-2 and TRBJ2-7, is GAGVSQSPSNKVTEKGKDVELRCDPISGHTALYWYRQSLGQGLEFLIYFQGNSAPDKSGLPSDRFSAERTGGSVSTLTIQRTQQEDSAVYLCASSFRDYSPYEQYFGPGTRLTVT.

The CDR3 DNA sequence: TGCGCCAGCAGCCAAGAACCAGCGGGGGGGCTTGAAGAGACCCAGTACTTC. It translates to CASSQEPAGGLEETQYF. The chain carries TRBV4-1 and TRBJ2-5; TRBD2 aligns across 10 bases. There are 17 residues in the CDR3. The trim removed 0 bases at V and 3 bases at J, leaving 7 bases unmatched. From germline, CDR1 is MGHRA and CDR2 YSYEKL.

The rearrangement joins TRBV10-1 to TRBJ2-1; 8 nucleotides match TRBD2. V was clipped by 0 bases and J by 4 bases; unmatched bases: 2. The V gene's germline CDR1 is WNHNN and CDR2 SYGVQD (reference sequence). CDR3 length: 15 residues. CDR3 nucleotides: TGCGCCAGCAGTGAGTCTAGCGGGGATTACAATGAGCAGTTCTTC. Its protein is CASSESSGDYNEQFF.

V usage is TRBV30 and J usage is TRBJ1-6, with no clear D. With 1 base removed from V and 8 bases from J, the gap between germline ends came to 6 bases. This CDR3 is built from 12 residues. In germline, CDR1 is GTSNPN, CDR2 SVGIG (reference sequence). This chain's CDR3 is CAWSETHSPLHF. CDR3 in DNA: TGTGCCTGGAGTGAGACGCATTCACCCCTCCACTTT.

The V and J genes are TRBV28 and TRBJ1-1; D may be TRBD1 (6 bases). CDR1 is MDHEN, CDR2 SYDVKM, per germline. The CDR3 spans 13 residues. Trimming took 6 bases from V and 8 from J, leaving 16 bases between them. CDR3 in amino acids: CASRQINRVEAFF. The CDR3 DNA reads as TGTGCCAGCAGACAAATAAACAGGGTAGAAGCTTTCTTT.

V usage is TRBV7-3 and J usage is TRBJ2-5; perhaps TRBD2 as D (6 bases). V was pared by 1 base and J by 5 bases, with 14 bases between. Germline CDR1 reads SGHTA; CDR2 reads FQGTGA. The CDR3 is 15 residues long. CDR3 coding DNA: TGTGCCAGCAGCTTAATGGGCGGGACGGAGGAGACCCAGTACTTC. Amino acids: CASSLMGGTEETQYF.

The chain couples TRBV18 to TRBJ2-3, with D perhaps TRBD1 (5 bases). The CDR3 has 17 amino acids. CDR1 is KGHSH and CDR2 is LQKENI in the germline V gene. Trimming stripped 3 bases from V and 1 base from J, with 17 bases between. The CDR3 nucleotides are TGTGCCAGCTCACCGCAACGGCAGGGCTACGGCACAGATACGCAGTATTTT. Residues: CASSPQRQGYGTDTQYF.

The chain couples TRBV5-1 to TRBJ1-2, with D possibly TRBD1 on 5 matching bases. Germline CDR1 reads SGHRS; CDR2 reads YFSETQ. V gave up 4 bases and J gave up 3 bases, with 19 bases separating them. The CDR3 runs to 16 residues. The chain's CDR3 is CASSVAPRATYYGYTF. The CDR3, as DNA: TGCGCCAGCAGCGTGGCCCCCAGGGCCACTTACTATGGCTACACCTTC.

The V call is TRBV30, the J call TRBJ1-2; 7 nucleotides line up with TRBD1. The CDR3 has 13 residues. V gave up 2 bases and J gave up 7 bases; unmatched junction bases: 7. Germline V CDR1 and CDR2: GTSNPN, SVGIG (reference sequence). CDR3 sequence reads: CAWSPGRGGGYTF. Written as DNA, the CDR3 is TGTGCCTGGAGTCCCGGCAGGGGGGGTGGCTACACCTTC.

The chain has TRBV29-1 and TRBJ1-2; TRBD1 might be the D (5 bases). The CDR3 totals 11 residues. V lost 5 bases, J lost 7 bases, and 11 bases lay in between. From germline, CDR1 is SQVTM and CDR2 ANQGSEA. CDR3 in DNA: TGCAGCGTTCAGGGAGTGGGTGGCTACACCTTC. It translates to CSVQGVGGYTF.

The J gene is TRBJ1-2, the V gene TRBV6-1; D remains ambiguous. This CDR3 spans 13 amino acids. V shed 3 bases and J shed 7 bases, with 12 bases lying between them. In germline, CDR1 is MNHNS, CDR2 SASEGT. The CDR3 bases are TGTGCCAGCAGTGAGGAGCGGGCAGGTGGCTACACCTTC. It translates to CASSEERAGGYTF.

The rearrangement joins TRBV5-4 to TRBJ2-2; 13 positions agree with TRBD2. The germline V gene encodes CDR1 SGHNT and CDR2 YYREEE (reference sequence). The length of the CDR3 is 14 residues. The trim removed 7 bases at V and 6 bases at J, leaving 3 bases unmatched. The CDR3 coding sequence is TGTGCCAGCGGACTAGCGGGAGATCCCGGGGAGCTGTTTTTT. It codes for CASGLAGDPGELFF. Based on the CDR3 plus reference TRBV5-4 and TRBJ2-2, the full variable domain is ETGVTQSPTHLIKTRGQQVTLRCSSQSGHNTVSWYQQALGQGPQFIFQYYREEENGRGNFPPRFSGLQFPNYSSELNVNALELDDSALYLCASGLAGDPGELFFGEGSRLTVL.

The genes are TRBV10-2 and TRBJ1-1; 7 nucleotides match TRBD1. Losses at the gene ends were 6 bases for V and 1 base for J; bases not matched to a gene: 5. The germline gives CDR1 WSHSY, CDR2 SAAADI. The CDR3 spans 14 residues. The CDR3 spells CASRAGTENTEAFF. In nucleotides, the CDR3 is TGCGCCAGCAGGGCCGGGACAGAGAACACTGAAGCTTTCTTT.

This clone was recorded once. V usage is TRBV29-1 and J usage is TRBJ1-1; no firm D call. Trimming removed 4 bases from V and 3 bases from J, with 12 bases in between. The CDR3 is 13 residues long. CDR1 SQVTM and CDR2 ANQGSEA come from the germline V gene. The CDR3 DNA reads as TGCAGCGTTGCCCCCCTGGGAGACACTGAAGCTTTCTTT. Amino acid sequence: CSVAPLGDTEAFF.

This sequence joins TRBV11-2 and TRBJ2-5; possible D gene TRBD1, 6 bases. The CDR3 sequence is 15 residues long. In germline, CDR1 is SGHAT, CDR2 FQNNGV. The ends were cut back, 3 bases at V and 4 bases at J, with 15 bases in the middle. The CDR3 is CASSFWDTGGETQYF. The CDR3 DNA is TGTGCCAGCAGCTTCTGGGACACCGGAGGAGAGACCCAGTACTTC.

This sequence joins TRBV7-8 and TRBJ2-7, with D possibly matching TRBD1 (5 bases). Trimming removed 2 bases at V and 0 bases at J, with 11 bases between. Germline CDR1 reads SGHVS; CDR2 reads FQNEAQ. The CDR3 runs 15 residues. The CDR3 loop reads CASSLQGSGSYEQYF. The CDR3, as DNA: TGTGCCAGCAGCTTACAGGGTTCGGGCTCCTACGAGCAGTACTTC.

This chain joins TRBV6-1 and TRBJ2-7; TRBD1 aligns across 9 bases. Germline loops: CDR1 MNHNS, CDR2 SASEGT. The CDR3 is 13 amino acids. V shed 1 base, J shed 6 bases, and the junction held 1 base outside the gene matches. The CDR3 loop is CASSEGTGAEQYF. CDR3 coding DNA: TGTGCCAGCAGTGAAGGGACAGGGGCCGAGCAGTACTTC.

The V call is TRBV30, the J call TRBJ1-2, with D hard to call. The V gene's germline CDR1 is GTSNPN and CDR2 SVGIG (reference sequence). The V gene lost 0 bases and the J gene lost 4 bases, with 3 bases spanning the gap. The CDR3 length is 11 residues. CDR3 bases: TGTGCCTGGAGTGTCATCTATGGCTACACCTTC. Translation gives CAWSVIYGYTF.